Included here is one T cell receptor (beta chain) sequence, with context. Its antigen remains unidentified. Base-call qualities are not available, and no considerably larger clone is one nucleotide away. Profiling of TCR beta VDJ combinations and CDR3 sequences used genomic DNA as the template. TCR repertoire sequencing was run on an Illumina HiSeq 2000. In the source study's methods: TRBV/TRBJ rearrangement plots, CDR3 size and DJ length profiles, and Simpson's diversity index were used to assess repertoires. The most abundant DNA sequence in the deep sequencing data was defined as the immunodominant clone. CDR3 amino acid sequences were screened for sharing across subjects and compared with published repertoires and the VDJdb database. TCRdb trimmed the raw reads at Q25, called clones with MiXCR and kept productive beta chains. Rows with a matching CDR3 protein are joined into one entry that keeps the most common DNA and genes. The V and J calls were not made by the authors but by TCRdb's processing. The sample table lists 120,000 or so distinct CDR3 sequences, about 46% of them with a count of one. The leading ten clones occupy around 2.5% of the sample.

In this study, sorted CD4+ and CD8+ T cells from the blood of healthy subjects and of severe aplastic anemia patients had their TCR repertoires deep-sequenced. Ficoll-Paque density gradient centrifugation was used to isolate peripheral blood mononuclear cells. CD4+ and CD8+ T cells were sorted by FACS or magnetic beads before DNA extraction. The source of the sample is a study of CD8+CD57+ T cells in acquired aplastic anemia (dated by TCRdb to the late 2010s). At the level of the whole study: A mean of about 3.2 ug of DNA, ranging from about 0.19 to 27.4 ug, was extracted from sorted CD4+ and CD8+ cells. For healthy donor samples, the average read count was around 10 million for CD4+ cells and 11.0 million for CD8+ cells. Results the study describes overall, beyond this receptor: Patients and healthy controls showed no significant difference in CD8+ Simpson's diversity (P=0.060). Although some 28 CD8+ CDR3 sequences were shared by patients and controls, these sequences appeared highly expressed in patients and within the immunodominant clones of patients.

Sequencing input: sorted CD4+, CD8+, or CD8+CD57+ T cells (not recorded which) from PBMCs. The TCR was taken from a human donor in good health, serving as a control.

The bases read TGTGCCAGCAGCCCCCTCGGCGGGAGTCGAATCGTAAACATTCAGTACTTC. It codes for CASSPLGGSRIVNIQYF. The chain uses TRBV11-2 and TRBJ2-4, with TRBD2 identical over 7 junction bases. Compared with germline, V lacks 5 bases and J lacks 6 bases; bases without a gene match: 16. From a lookup of the germline V gene, CDR1 and CDR2 are SGHAT and FQNNGV. The CDR3 runs 17 amino acids, cysteine and phenylalanine included. Only the CDR3 DNA stays, 51 bases, in frame from base 1.